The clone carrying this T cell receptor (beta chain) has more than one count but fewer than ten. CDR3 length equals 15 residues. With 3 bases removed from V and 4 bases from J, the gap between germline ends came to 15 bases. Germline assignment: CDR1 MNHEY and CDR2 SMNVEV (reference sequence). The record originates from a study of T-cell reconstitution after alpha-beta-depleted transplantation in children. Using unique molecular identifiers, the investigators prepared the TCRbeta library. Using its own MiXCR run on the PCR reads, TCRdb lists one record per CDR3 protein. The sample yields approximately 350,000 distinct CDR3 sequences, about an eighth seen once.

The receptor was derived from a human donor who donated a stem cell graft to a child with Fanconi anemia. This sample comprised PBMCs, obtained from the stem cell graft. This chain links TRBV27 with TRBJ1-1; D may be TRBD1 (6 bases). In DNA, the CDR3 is TGTGCCAGCAGTTTTGGAGGGGGATCGGGCACTGAAGCTTTCTTT. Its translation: CASSFGGGSGTEAFF.